This T cell receptor (beta chain) was sequenced during a study of shared clonotypes between healthy human individuals. Study as a whole: The donor pool was made up of a couple of women and three men aged 18 to 49.

Germline V CDR1 and CDR2: MNHEY, SMNVEV (reference sequence). CDR3 length: 13 amino acids. Deletions cut 0 bases from V and 1 base from J, with 4 bases between. Measured with immunoSEQ multiplex PCR; TCRdb has only the in-frame clones, and not every one. The sample includes about 2.1 million clones, about 93% seen only once; the top ten take about 1.5%. Remarks on this clone: Other DNA sequences from this sample encode an identical CDR3 as well.

CD45RO-negative cells were positively selected for CCR7, leaving out terminally differentiated effector memory CD45RA+ cells. This clonotype was obtained from a man in his late teens or twenties in good health. Some clones in this sample may be carry-over from other donors' samples. The chain is built from TRBV27 and TRBJ2-7; D is undetermined. The sequenced material came from naive CD8+ T cells from PBMCs. CDR3 bases: TGTGCCAGCAGTTTATCGGAATCCTACGAGCAGTACTTC. Protein: CASSLSESYEQYF.